This TCR beta chain was sequenced in a study of blood T cell repertoires in COVID-19. Study summary: The study drew acute and convalescent COVID-19 samples from the United States, Italy and Spain. T cells, B-cell-depleted T cells, or PBMCs provided the cDNA or gDNA that served as material.

In the original analysis: Quantification of nucleated cells was approximated via reference gene primer amplification. The protocol was immunoSEQ multiplex PCR, while the TCRdb copy is restricted to in-frame clones and leaves out a portion. That table supplies the V and J calls and clone size; D and trimming were determined from the DNA. The sample lists about 280,000 clones; around nine tenths were seen once. There are 14 residues in the CDR3. Trimming removed 7 bases at V and 3 bases at J, with 15 bases between. CDR1 is LNHDA, CDR2 SQIVND, per germline (reference sequence). What was sequenced was peripheral blood. The clonotype comes from a man aged 35-49 years with active or convalescent COVID-19. The chain employs TRBV19 and TRBJ1-1, with D maybe TRBD1 (5 bases). CDR3 DNA: TGTGCCAGTATTGATAGACGGGGGTACACTGAAGCTTTCTTT. Amino acids: CASIDRRGYTEAFF.